This T cell receptor (beta chain) was identified during a study of cytomegalovirus exposure and HLA in healthy donors. Use of 60 Vbeta and 13 Jbeta primers characterized the PCR. Assay: immunoSEQ multiplex PCR; the TCRdb copy retains only in-frame clones and omits some. The sample yields over 150,000 clones, about four fifths seen once. General study results and limits: Later work showed greater clonal expansion in HLA-associated TCR beta chains than in equally common others.

V was clipped by 5 bases and J by 3 bases; unmatched bases: 15. This CDR3 is 17 amino acids long. Germline CDR1 SEHNR, CDR2 FQNEAQ (reference sequence). Worth noting for this clone: The antigen is unknown.

The source is a girl aged 10 to 17 in good health and CMV-seropositive. The chain combines TRBV7-9 with TRBJ1-2, with 7 bases identical to TRBD1. Specimen: PBMCs. The CDR3 DNA sequence: TGTGCCAGCAGCCCTGCCCCCTACAGGGGTGGCTACTATGGCTACACCTTC. Translating gives CASSPAPYRGGYYGYTF.